A single sample gave rise to the 12 T cell receptor beta chains below, sequenced in a study of T cell responses to AZD1222 COVID-19 vaccine. Libraries were prepared by immunoSEQ multiplex PCR; TCRdb keeps only in-frame clonotypes and omits some of them. The table includes roughly 51,000 clones, about 90% detected once. This specimen consisted of peripheral blood, obtained 28 days after the second AZD1222 dose. These receptors originate from an adult who received the AZD1222 COVID-19 vaccine.

J is TRBJ2-3 and V is TRBV6-7; 8 bases are shared with TRBD2. TRBV6-7 is assigned to the ORF class and has an uncertain function. The CDR3 spans 17 residues. Germline trimming cut 0 bases from V and 2 bases from J; bases unmatched to any gene: 7. CDR3 region: CASSYSTTSEITDTQYF. The CDR3 DNA is TGTGCCAGCAGTTACTCAACGACTAGCGAGATCACAGATACGCAGTATTTT.

The V gene is TRBV5-8, the J gene TRBJ1-3, with 10 bases that match TRBD1. The CDR3 spans 16 residues. CDR1 and CDR2 from the germline V gene are SGHTS and YDEGEE. V trimming: 5 bases; J trimming: 7 bases; junction bases outside the gene matches: 12. The CDR3 loop reads CASSNARTGGTNTIYF. The DNA of the CDR3 is TGTGCCAGCAGTAATGCAAGGACAGGGGGAACGAACACCATATATTTT. Full variable domain (remainder filled in from reference TRBV5-8 and TRBJ1-3): EAGVTQSPTHLIKTRGQQATLRCSPISGHTSVYWYQQALGLGLQFLLWYDEGEERNRGNFPPRFSGRQFPNYSSELNVNALELEDSALYLCASSNARTGGTNTIYFGEGSWLTVV.

The CDR3 protein is CASSLSIYEQYF. In DNA form, the CDR3 reads TGTGCCAGCAGTTTAAGTATCTACGAGCAGTACTTC. The rearrangement uses TRBV12-3 or TRBV12-4 and TRBJ2-7; D is unresolved. CDR3 length equals 12 residues. Trimming pared 2 bases from V and 3 bases from J, leaving 5 bases between.

The J gene is TRBJ2-7, the V gene TRBV27; D call uncertain. Germline assignment: CDR1 MNHEY and CDR2 SMNVEV (reference sequence). The CDR3 extends over 14 amino acids. V lost 6 bases, J lost 5 bases, and 17 bases lay in between. The CDR3 DNA sequence: TGTGCCAGCAGCACGGAGTACCCCTATCACGAGCAGTACTTC. This gives the protein CASSTEYPYHEQYF.

The genes are TRBV25-1 and TRBJ2-7; D gene unclear. CDR3 length: 14 residues. V gave up 1 base and J gave up 2 bases, with 9 bases separating them. The germline V gene encodes CDR1 MGHDK and CDR2 SYGVNS. The CDR3 coding sequence is TGTGCCAGCAGTGAATCCTACCGGCCCTACGAGCAGTACTTC. It codes for CASSESYRPYEQYF.

The rearrangement uses TRBV24-1 and TRBJ1-4; 12 bases are a match to TRBD1. Unmatched junction bases numbered 6, after V lost 9 bases and J lost 2 bases. In germline, CDR1 is KGHDR, CDR2 SFDVKD. This CDR3 comprises 16 residues. CDR3 protein: CATGGTGGLTNEKLFF. CDR3 nucleotide sequence: TGTGCCACCGGGGGGACAGGGGGCTTGACTAATGAAAAACTGTTTTTT.

The V call is TRBV27, the J call TRBJ1-6; TRBD1 matches 7 bases. This CDR3 is built from 14 residues. The V gene's germline CDR1 is MNHEY and CDR2 SMNVEV (reference sequence). Trimming removed 5 bases from V and 7 bases from J; junction bases left unmatched: 5. CDR3 bases: TGTGCCAGCAGTGCCAGGGGGGTGAATTCACCCCTCCACTTT. Translation: CASSARGVNSPLHF.

The CDR3 DNA reads TGTGCCAGCAGCTTTTGGGGGCCGAACACTGAAGCTTTCTTT. Protein product: CASSFWGPNTEAFF. The chain combines TRBV7-9 with TRBJ1-1; perhaps TRBD1 as D (6 bases). This CDR3 region has 14 residues. The V end lost 3 bases, the J end lost 1 base, and 9 bases lay between the germline ends. Germline V CDR1 and CDR2: SEHNR, FQNEAQ (reference sequence).

The V gene is TRBV5-1, the J gene TRBJ2-3; 7 bases agree with TRBD2. The CDR3 is 15 residues long. CDR1 and CDR2 (germline): SGHRS, YFSETQ. V trimming: 5 bases; J trimming: 0 bases; junction bases outside the gene matches: 6. The CDR3 is CASSPSGSSTDTQYF. Written as DNA, the CDR3 is TGCGCCAGCAGTCCTAGCGGATCTAGCACAGATACGCAGTATTTT. Based on the CDR3 plus reference TRBV5-1 and TRBJ2-3, the full variable domain is KAGVTQTPRYLIKTRGQQVTLSCSPISGHRSVSWYQQTPGQGLQFLFEYFSETQRNKGNFPGRFSGRQFSNSRSEMNVSTLELGDSALYLCASSPSGSSTDTQYFGPGTRLTVL.

V gene TRBV6-5 combines with J gene TRBJ1-2; D is possibly TRBD1 (5 bases). V was cut by 8 bases and J by 3 bases, with 16 bases left in between. The CDR3 is 14 residues long. The germline V gene encodes CDR1 MNHEY and CDR2 SVGAGI. The DNA for the CDR3 is TGTGCCAGCCCCTCCGGAGGGGCTGACTATGGCTACACCTTC. Encoded protein: CASPSGGADYGYTF.

This rearrangement joins TRBV19 to TRBJ1-1; D is undetermined. V was trimmed by 2 bases and J by 0 bases, leaving 7 bases between them. This CDR3 has 14 residues. CDR1 LNHDA and CDR2 SQIVND come from the germline V gene (reference sequence). CDR3 amino acids: CASSIPGMNTEAFF. CDR3 nucleotide sequence: TGTGCCAGTAGTATACCAGGCATGAACACTGAAGCTTTCTTT. Complete variable domain (other parts from reference TRBV19 and TRBJ1-1): DGGITQSPKYLFRKEGQNVTLSCEQNLNHDAMYWYRQDPGQGLRLIYYSQIVNDFQKGDIAEGYSVSREKKESFPLTVTSAQKNPTAFYLCASSIPGMNTEAFFGQGTRLTVV.

The chain combines TRBV25-1 with TRBJ1-2; D not certain. The CDR3 consists of 16 residues. Trimming shortened V by 0 bases and J by 1 base, and 12 bases separated the two germline ends. Germline CDR1 reads MGHDK; CDR2 reads SYGVNS. The CDR3 here is CASSEYGGSFNYGYTF. In DNA, the CDR3 is TGTGCCAGCAGTGAATATGGCGGGAGTTTTAACTATGGCTACACCTTC.